These 24 T cell receptor beta chains were sequenced from one sample in a study of blood T cell repertoires in COVID-19. The repertoire was sequenced with immunoSEQ multiplex PCR; TCRdb's copy has only in-frame clones and lacks some. The sample lists around 250,000 clones; around 90% were seen once. Sequenced sample: peripheral blood. The receptors were sampled from a woman in her thirties or forties who had recovered from COVID-19.

The chain carries TRBV12-5 and TRBJ1-2; 8 positions agree with TRBD1. This CDR3 contains 13 residues. The germline gives CDR1 LGHNT, CDR2 FRNRAP. The J segment lost 8 bases and the V segment lost 6 bases, leaving 8 bases of the junction unmatched. CDR3 nucleotide sequence: TGTGCTAGTGGCCGAACGACAGGGGAAGGCTACACCTTC. Translating gives CASGRTTGEGYTF.

The J gene is TRBJ2-7, the V gene TRBV5-8; 12 nucleotides align to TRBD2. The ends lost 7 bases at V and 6 bases at J; junction bases unmatched: 8. CDR3 length: 14 residues. Germline V CDR1 and CDR2: SGHTS, YDEGEE. CDR3 DNA: TGTGCCAGCTTCCCGCTAGCGGGAGGGCTCGAGCAGTACTTC. As protein: CASFPLAGGLEQYF.

The chain links TRBV28 to TRBJ2-3; D not resolved. Per germline, CDR1 MDHEN and CDR2 SYDVKM. Trimming left V 1 base short and J 10 bases short, with 12 bases between. CDR3 length: 13 residues. CDR3 in DNA: TGTGCCAGCAGTTTATTGGTGGCCGAGGCGCAGTATTTT. It is translated as CASSLLVAEAQYF.

The chain recombines TRBV10-3 with TRBJ2-7; 8 bases match TRBD2. V dropped 5 bases and J dropped 7; count of bases not matched to a gene: 10. The CDR3 length is 14 residues. CDR1 and CDR2 from the germline V gene are ENHRY and SYGVKD. DNA of the CDR3: TGTGCCATCAGTCCCCATCCGGGGGGGGGAGAGCAGTACTTC. Protein sequence: CAISPHPGGGEQYF.

The CDR3 DNA is TGCAGTGCTAGTTGGGAGGCCACCTACGAGCAGTACTTC. As protein: CSASWEATYEQYF. The chain carries TRBV20-1 and TRBJ2-7, with D possibly matching TRBD2 (6 bases). V was clipped by 3 bases and J by 2 bases, with 11 bases between them. This CDR3 has 13 amino acids. CDR1 is DFQATT, CDR2 SNEGSKA, per germline (reference sequence).

The chain couples TRBV7-9 to TRBJ1-6, with 11 nucleotides matching TRBD1. V was pared by 1 base and J by 10 bases, with 9 bases of the junction left unmatched. Germline V gene sequence: CDR1 SEHNR, CDR2 FQNEAQ (reference sequence). The CDR3 loop spans 17 amino acids. The CDR3 sequence: CASSLGTGGDFGSPLHF. The CDR3 nucleotides read TGTGCCAGCAGCTTAGGGACAGGGGGCGACTTTGGGTCACCCCTCCACTTT.

The chain combines TRBV10-3 with TRBJ1-4; 7 positions match TRBD1. Germline assignment: CDR1 ENHRY and CDR2 SYGVKD. The CDR3 sequence is 16 residues long. V shed 0 bases, J shed 6 bases, and the junction held 7 bases outside the gene matches. The CDR3 is CAISESTGRGDEKLFF. DNA of the CDR3: TGTGCCATCAGTGAGTCGACAGGGAGAGGCGATGAAAAACTGTTTTTT.

This clone has more than one count but fewer than ten. The V call is TRBV2, the J call TRBJ2-3; 9 bases line up with TRBD2. V lost 2 bases and J lost 6; bases outside the gene matches: 12. This CDR3 comprises 17 residues. Germline CDR1 SNHLY, CDR2 FYNNEI. CDR3 bases: TGTGCCAGCAGTGAAATTTCCGGCCTAGCGGGGTCTGATACGCAGTATTTT. Its translation: CASSEISGLAGSDTQYF. The full variable domain, its missing parts supplied by reference TRBV2 and TRBJ2-3, is EPEVTQTPSHQVTQMGQEVILRCVPISNHLYFYWYRQILGQKVEFLVSFYNNEISEKSEIFDDQFSVERPDGSNFTLKIRSTKLEDSAMYFCASSEISGLAGSDTQYFGPGTRLTVL.

This chain links TRBV3-1 (or the pseudogene TRBV3-2) with TRBJ2-7; the match to TRBD1 covers 9 bases. This CDR3 has 13 residues. Germline V lookup: CDR1 LGHDT, CDR2 YNNKEL (reference sequence). The J segment lost 7 bases and the V segment lost 0 bases, leaving 1 base of the junction unmatched. CDR3 bases: TGTGCCAGCAGCCAAGACGGACAGGGGGAGCAGTACTTC. It yields the protein CASSQDGQGEQYF.

The chain employs TRBV5-1 and TRBJ2-3, with TRBD2 identical over 13 bases. The CDR3 extends over 17 amino acids. V lost 0 bases to trimming and J lost 0 bases; unmatched junction nucleotides: 1. Germline V lookup: CDR1 SGHRS, CDR2 YFSETQ. This CDR3 is CASSLETSGRSTDTQYF. For the CDR3, the DNA is TGCGCCAGCAGCTTGGAGACTAGCGGGAGGAGCACAGATACGCAGTATTTT.

The chain uses TRBV5-5 and TRBJ2-7, with 7 positions matching TRBD1. The CDR3 is 14 amino acids. V dropped 4 bases and J dropped 5; count of bases not matched to a gene: 9. CDR1 is SGHKS, CDR2 YYEKEE, per germline (reference sequence). The CDR3: CASSGEQGRHEQYF. DNA of the CDR3: TGTGCCAGCAGCGGGGAACAGGGGCGCCACGAGCAGTACTTC.

This chain links TRBV3-1 (or the pseudogene TRBV3-2) with TRBJ2-3, with D maybe TRBD2 (5 bases). CDR1 is LGHDT and CDR2 is YNNKEL in the germline V gene (reference sequence). The CDR3 spans 16 residues. V shed 0 bases and J shed 0 bases, with 10 bases lying between them. DNA for the CDR3: TGTGCCAGCAGCCAAGATCCCGGGGTGAGCACAGATACGCAGTATTTT. This sequence encodes CASSQDPGVSTDTQYF.

The chain recombines TRBV28 with TRBJ1-2, with 12 bases fitting TRBD1. Looked up from germline, CDR1 is MDHEN and CDR2 is SYDVKM. This CDR3 is 16 amino acids long. Losses at the gene ends were 4 bases for V and 4 bases for J; bases not matched to a gene: 7. CDR3 sequence (DNA): TGTGCCAGCAGTTCCCGGGACAGGGGGCGGGTCTATGGCTACACCTTC. Translation: CASSSRDRGRVYGYTF.

The chain combines TRBV9 with TRBJ2-5; the D gene is possibly TRBD2 (5 bases). Germline CDR1 SGDLS, CDR2 YYNGEE. V was pared by 5 bases and J by 5 bases, with 19 bases between. This CDR3 is 15 amino acids long. The CDR3 loop is CASSYTGSHAETQYF. For the CDR3, the DNA is TGTGCCAGCAGTTACACGGGATCCCACGCGGAGACCCAGTACTTC.

The rearrangement uses TRBV30 and TRBJ1-3, with 9 bases lining up with TRBD1. CDR3 length: 13 amino acids. Trimming removed 8 bases from V and 4 bases from J; junction bases left unmatched: 6. Germline V lookup: CDR1 GTSNPN, CDR2 SVGIG (reference sequence). The CDR3 DNA reads as TGTGCCAGGGACAGGGCAGAAGGAAACACCATATATTTT. This encodes CARDRAEGNTIYF.

The V call is TRBV18, the J call TRBJ1-4; D is unresolved. This CDR3 comprises 17 residues. CDR1 KGHSH and CDR2 LQKENI come from the germline V gene. Trimming pared 2 bases from V and 2 bases from J, leaving 15 bases between. CDR3 in amino acids: CASSPSRAGDTNEKLFF. CDR3 DNA sequence: TGTGCCAGCTCACCATCCCGGGCGGGCGACACTAATGAAAAACTGTTTTTT.

The chain joins TRBV7-8 to TRBJ2-7, with 7 bases identical to TRBD1. The CDR3 length is 14 residues. V shed 4 bases and J 0 bases; nucleotides not matched to a gene: 3. Germline CDR1 SGHVS, CDR2 FQNEAQ. The chain's CDR3 is CASSSRDSSYEQYF. The CDR3 DNA reads TGTGCCAGCAGCTCCCGGGACAGCTCCTACGAGCAGTACTTC.

This sequence joins TRBV18 and TRBJ2-2; D may be TRBD2 (6 bases). V was pared by 4 bases and J by 1 base, with 10 bases between. The CDR3 sequence is 15 residues long. Germline V gene lookup returns CDR1 KGHSH and CDR2 LQKENI. CDR3 sequence reads: CASSLRRENTGELFF. The CDR3 DNA follows: TGTGCCAGCTCACTGCGGAGGGAGAACACCGGGGAGCTGTTTTTT.

V and J are TRBV28 and TRBJ1-2; a possible D gene is TRBD1 (5 bases). Germline V gene lookup returns CDR1 MDHEN and CDR2 SYDVKM. The V end lost 6 bases, the J end lost 0 bases, and 8 bases lay between the germline ends. This CDR3 has 13 amino acids. The CDR3 sequence: CASRRTTNYGYTF. Here the CDR3 DNA reads TGTGCCAGCAGGCGGACAACTAACTATGGCTACACCTTC.

This chain links TRBV9 with TRBJ2-2; D gene uncertain. The CDR3 runs 15 residues. Germline values: CDR1 SGDLS, CDR2 YYNGEE. The V end was cut by 0 bases, the J end by 0 bases, with 6 bases between. CDR3 sequence reads: CASSVAQPNTGELFF. CDR3 nucleotides: TGTGCCAGCAGCGTAGCACAACCGAACACCGGGGAGCTGTTTTTT.

The rearrangement joins TRBV6-5 to TRBJ2-7, with 11 bases lining up with TRBD2. V dropped 5 bases and J dropped 3; count of bases not matched to a gene: 3. The germline V gene has CDR1 MNHEY and CDR2 SVGAGI. The CDR3 sequence is 14 residues long. The CDR3 loop is CASSQTSGSYEQYF. The CDR3 nucleotides read TGTGCCAGCAGTCAAACTAGCGGGAGCTACGAGCAGTACTTC.

The chain has TRBV9 and TRBJ1-2; 7 nucleotides line up with TRBD1. Trimming at V came to 3 bases and at J to 4 bases, leaving 21 bases not matched to a gene. Germline CDR1 and CDR2: SGDLS and YYNGEE. The CDR3 has 19 residues. CDR3 nucleotides: TGTGCCAGCAGCGCCCAATTTCAGGGACAGATTGAGGCTACCTATGGCTACACCTTC. Protein product: CASSAQFQGQIEATYGYTF.

The V gene is TRBV6-5, the J gene TRBJ1-1; tentatively, D is TRBD1 (6 bases). V was clipped by 2 bases and J by 8 bases, with 12 bases between them. The CDR3 runs 13 residues. Germline V gives CDR1 MNHEY, CDR2 SVGAGI. The CDR3 reads CASSYGTLQEAFF. The CDR3 DNA follows: TGTGCCAGCAGTTACGGGACACTTCAAGAAGCTTTCTTT.

The sample holds a few counts of this clone. For the CDR3, the DNA is TGCGCCAGCAGCCAAGTCCCGCCGGGTGCCTACGAGCAGTACTTC. Its protein is CASSQVPPGAYEQYF. The gene calls are TRBV4-1 and TRBJ2-7; D unclear. The CDR3 spans 15 residues. Trimming took 1 base from V and 2 from J, leaving 12 bases between them. Looked up from germline, CDR1 is MGHRA and CDR2 is YSYEKL.